A selection of T cell receptor beta chains follows, all from one sample in a study of T cells after yellow fever vaccination. MiXCR, applied by TCRdb to the 5' RACE reads, yields one record per CDR3 protein. The table includes about 580,000 distinct CDR3 sequences, about 17% detected once. Here the sequenced sample was PBMCs, taken more than 4 days after the first yellow fever vaccination. These TCRs come from a man younger than 35 who received the YFV17D yellow fever vaccine. Each CDR3 is given with its conserved first and last residue. The D gene is left open where the match is weak. Size values are once, few and many counts, or a class for expanded clones, and some rows have none.

V	length	J	size	D	CDR3	DNA
TRBV13	16	TRBJ2-1	NA	TRBD1	CASTPDRGRRGNEQFF	TGTGCCAGCACCCCCGACAGGGGGCGCCGAGGTAATGAGCAGTTCTTC
TRBV12-3/TRBV12-4	13	TRBJ1-2	many	NA	CASSWGPTGGYTF	TGTGCCAGCAGTTGGGGGCCTACGGGGGGCTACACCTTC
TRBV12-3/TRBV12-4	12	TRBJ1-2	many	NA	CASSLASYGYTF	TGTGCCAGCAGCTTAGCCAGCTATGGCTACACCTTC
TRBV7-2	15	TRBJ1-1	NA	NA	CASSFSGTTNTEAFF	TGTGCCAGCAGCTTCTCAGGAACAACCAACACTGAAGCTTTCTTT
TRBV20-1	12	TRBJ2-5	NA	TRBD2	CSAKRGEETQYF	TGCAGTGCTAAGCGGGGGGAAGAGACCCAGTACTTC
TRBV9	14	TRBJ2-7	NA	NA	CASSSGTLPGEQYF	TGTGCCAGCAGCTCCGGGACTCTCCCAGGAGAGCAGTACTTC
TRBV7-2	17	TRBJ2-1	NA	TRBD2	CASSLLAGAFLGLEQFF	TGTGCCAGCAGCTTACTAGCGGGGGCATTCTTGGGTTTGGAGCAGTTCTTC
TRBV7-2	16	TRBJ2-3	few	NA	CASSLALGGITDTQYF	TGTGCCAGCAGCTTAGCGCTAGGGGGAATCACAGATACGCAGTATTTT
TRBV20-1	14	TRBJ2-7	NA	TRBD1	CSAIFDRGTGEQYF	TGCAGTGCTATTTTCGACAGGGGGACGGGTGAGCAGTACTTC
TRBV7-3	18	TRBJ1-1	NA	NA	CASSPRPGTASQNTEAFF	TGTGCCAGCAGCCCGCGACCCGGGACGGCAAGTCAGAACACTGAAGCTTTCTTT
TRBV10-3	14	TRBJ1-1	few	NA	CAISPTVMNTEAFF	TGTGCCATCAGCCCAACTGTCATGAACACTGAAGCTTTCTTT
TRBV11-2	15	TRBJ2-3	NA	TRBD1	CASSLEGGTTDTQYF	TGTGCCAGCAGCCTAGAAGGGGGCACGACAGATACGCAGTATTTT
TRBV20-1	13	TRBJ2-1	NA	NA	CSATRGGRNEQFF	TGCAGTGCTACCAGGGGTGGGAGGAATGAGCAGTTCTTC
TRBV7-2	14	TRBJ1-1	few	TRBD1	CASSLNRGTTEAFF	TGTGCCAGCAGCTTAAACAGGGGGACCACTGAAGCTTTCTTT
TRBV12-3/TRBV12-4	17	TRBJ2-7	NA	NA	CASSLGLWGYSSYEQYF	TGTGCCAGCAGTTTGGGGCTCTGGGGTTATAGCTCCTACGAGCAGTACTTC
TRBV7-9	13	TRBJ2-2	NA	TRBD2	CATRERGNGELFF	TGTGCCACCAGGGAGCGGGGGAACGGGGAGCTGTTTTTT
TRBV7-6	14	TRBJ1-6	once	TRBD1	CASSPTGVASPLHF	TGTGCCAGCAGCCCGACAGGGGTTGCTTCACCCCTCCACTTT
TRBV7-2	15	TRBJ2-2	NA	TRBD2	CASSSSGMNTGELFF	TGTGCCAGCAGCTCGAGCGGGATGAACACCGGGGAGCTGTTTTTT
TRBV2	14	TRBJ2-7	NA	TRBD1	CASSEGTGIYEQYF	TGTGCCAGCAGTGAAGGGACAGGGATCTACGAGCAGTACTTC
TRBV19	16	TRBJ2-4	few	NA	CASSIPMQGAKNIQYF	TGTGCCAGTAGTATCCCAATGCAGGGGGCCAAAAACATTCAGTACTTC
TRBV6-2/TRBV6-3	15	TRBJ2-2	NA	TRBD1	CASSYWTGSAGELFF	TGTGCCAGCAGCTACTGGACAGGTTCGGCCGGGGAGCTGTTTTTT
TRBV20-1	13	TRBJ2-2	NA	NA	CSARDPRTGELFF	TGCAGTGCCCGGGACCCTCGAACCGGGGAGCTGTTTTTT
TRBV4-2	13	TRBJ2-3	NA	NA	CASSQGRDDTQYF	TGTGCCAGCAGCCAAGGGCGAGATGATACGCAGTATTTT
TRBV19	13	TRBJ1-5	few	NA	CASSSTGYQPQHF	TGTGCCAGTAGTAGCACAGGGTATCAGCCCCAGCATTTT
TRBV20-1	12	TRBJ1-2	few	TRBD1	CSADRGVYGYTF	TGCAGTGCGGACAGGGGTGTCTATGGCTACACCTTC
TRBV28	15	TRBJ2-3	few	NA	CASSLLQGRIDTQYF	TGTGCCAGCAGTTTACTGCAGGGGCGGATAGATACGCAGTATTTT
TRBV12-3/TRBV12-4	13	TRBJ2-7	NA	NA	CASSFQGSGEQYF	TGTGCCAGCAGTTTTCAAGGATCTGGCGAGCAGTACTTC
TRBV9	13	TRBJ2-2	NA	NA	CASSVDSLGELFF	TGTGCCAGCAGCGTAGACTCCCTCGGGGAGCTGTTTTTT
TRBV9	11	TRBJ2-1	few	NA	CASSVAYEQFF	TGTGCCAGCAGCGTAGCTTATGAGCAGTTCTTC
TRBV6-2/TRBV6-3	15	TRBJ2-1	many	TRBD2	CASSYYDGGGNEQFF	TGTGCCAGCAGTTACTATGACGGGGGGGGAAATGAGCAGTTCTTC
TRBV25-1	14	TRBJ2-7	NA	TRBD2	CASSEQGRRDYFSF	TGTGCCAGCAGTGAACAAGGGAGAAGGGACTACTTTTCCTTC
TRBV15	14	TRBJ2-3	NA	NA	CATQGSRGTDTQYF	TGTGCCACTCAGGGGTCGCGCGGCACAGATACGCAGTATTTT
TRBV6-2/TRBV6-3	17	TRBJ2-2	NA	NA	CASREGILRINTGELFF	TGTGCCAGCAGGGAGGGAATCCTGCGGATAAACACCGGGGAGCTGTTTTTT
TRBV5-1	14	TRBJ2-7	few	NA	CASSLDGGYYEQYF	TGCGCCAGCAGCTTGGATGGGGGGTACTACGAGCAGTACTTC
TRBV18	20	TRBJ2-6	few	NA	CASSPSEIDSYLSGANVLTF	TGTGCCAGCTCACCTTCGGAAATCGACAGTTACCTCTCTGGGGCCAACGTCCTGACTTTC
TRBV19	15	TRBJ1-1	once	TRBD1	CASSIMGQGVSEAFF	TGTGCCAGTAGTATAATGGGACAGGGGGTCTCTGAAGCTTTCTTT
TRBV7-2	14	TRBJ1-1	few	NA	CASSHGPRITEAFF	TGTGCCAGCAGCCACGGGCCCCGGATAACTGAAGCTTTCTTT
TRBV19	15	TRBJ2-5	NA	NA	CASSIGGSHRGTQYF	TGTGCCAGTAGTATAGGTGGCTCCCACCGGGGGACCCAGTACTTC
TRBV12-3/TRBV12-4	12	TRBJ1-1	many	NA	CASSSTAGEAFF	TGTGCCAGCAGTTCTACGGCCGGTGAAGCTTTCTTT
TRBV29-1	12	TRBJ2-5	NA	NA	CSVGVSRETQYF	TGCAGCGTTGGGGTGAGCAGAGAGACCCAGTACTTC
TRBV2	13	TRBJ2-3	many	NA	CASKGGNTDTQYF	TGTGCCAGCAAGGGGGGGAACACAGATACGCAGTATTTT
TRBV7-2	16	TRBJ1-3	NA	NA	CASSLAPAHSGNTIYF	TGTGCCAGCAGCTTAGCGCCAGCCCACTCTGGAAACACCATATATTTT
TRBV29-1	12	TRBJ2-7	NA	NA	CSVGAESYEQYF	TGCAGCGTTGGGGCCGAATCCTACGAGCAGTACTTC
TRBV7-2	14	TRBJ2-5	few	TRBD2	CASSFQRGGETQYF	TGTGCCAGCAGTTTCCAGCGGGGAGGGGAGACCCAGTACTTC
TRBV20-1	14	TRBJ2-7	few	TRBD1	CSAKDRERGYEQYF	TGCAGTGCTAAGGACAGGGAACGGGGTTACGAGCAGTACTTC
TRBV19	9	TRBJ1-5	NA	NA	CAAGGPQHF	TGTGCCGCCGGGGGGCCCCAGCATTTT